This T cell receptor (beta chain) originates from a study of CD8 T cells in Susac syndrome. Sequencing of TCR beta was performed on blood CD8+ and CD4+ T cells. Negative magnetic isolation gave CD8+ and CD4+ cells; FACS enriched CD8+ TEMRA. A quantity of about 0.5 to 1 ug RNA underwent reverse transcription using random hexamers. immunoSEQ multiplex PCR amplified TCR beta CDR3 across 54 Vbeta, 13 Jbeta. TCRdb re-called the immunoSEQ multiplex PCR reads with MiXCR, one entry per CDR3 protein. The data show tens of thousands of distinct CDR3 sequences, about 95% seen once. The ends were cut back, 0 bases at V and 2 bases at J, with 7 bases in the middle. The CDR3 totals 13 residues. Germline lookup yields CDR1 DFQATT and CDR2 SNEGSKA (reference sequence).

Sequenced: CD8+ T cells from PBMCs. The clonotype was recovered from a human donor with Susac syndrome. This chain joins TRBV20-1 and TRBJ1-2; D is ambiguous. CDR3 in DNA: TGCAGTGCTAGAGATCGCGAGAACTATGGCTACACCTTC. It encodes CSARDRENYGYTF.